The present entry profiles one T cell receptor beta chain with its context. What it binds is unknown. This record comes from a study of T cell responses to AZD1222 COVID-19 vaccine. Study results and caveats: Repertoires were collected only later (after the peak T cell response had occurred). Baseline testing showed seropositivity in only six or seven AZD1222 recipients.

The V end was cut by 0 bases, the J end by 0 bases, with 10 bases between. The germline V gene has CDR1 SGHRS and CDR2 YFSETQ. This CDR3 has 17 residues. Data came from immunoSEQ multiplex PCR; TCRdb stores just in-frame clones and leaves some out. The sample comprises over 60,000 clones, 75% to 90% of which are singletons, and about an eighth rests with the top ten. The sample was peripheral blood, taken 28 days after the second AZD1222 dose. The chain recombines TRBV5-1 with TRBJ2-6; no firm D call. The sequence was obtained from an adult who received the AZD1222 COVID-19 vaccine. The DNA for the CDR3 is TGCGCCAGCAGCTTGGGAACACTCAGCTCTGGGGCCAACGTCCTGACTTTC. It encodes CASSLGTLSSGANVLTF.